This T cell receptor beta chain was identified during a study of neoadjuvant anti-PD-1 for oral cavity cancer. The repertoire was sequenced with immunoSEQ multiplex PCR; TCRdb's copy has only in-frame clones and lacks some. The sample comprises 15,000 or so clones, approximately 71% of which are singletons, and around 2.4% rests with the top ten. This clone was counted a few times. This CDR3 comprises 12 residues. The germline V and J ends were trimmed by 5 bases and 2 bases, with 9 bases remaining between them. Germline V gene lookup returns CDR1 SQVTM and CDR2 ANQGSEA. The V call is TRBV29-1, the J call TRBJ1-1; a weak D match, TRBD1 (5 bases). The specimen was PBMCs, collected before nivolumab (anti-PD-1) treatment. The source of this sequence is a person between 40 and 80 years old with oral cavity squamous cell carcinoma. This CDR3 reads CSVPGLNTEAFF. CDR3 DNA sequence: TGCAGCGTTCCAGGGTTAAACACTGAAGCTTTCTTT.